Each of the 17 T cell receptor beta chains below was sequenced from the same sample in a study of cytomegalovirus exposure and HLA in healthy donors. Primers for the PCR totalled 60 Vbeta and 13 Jbeta. Clones were read by immunoSEQ multiplex PCR, and TCRdb kept only the in-frame ones, dropping some. Reported are around 46,000 clones; the ten largest clones contain approximately 1.1%. The sample comprised PBMCs. The receptors here all came from a middle-aged woman in good health and CMV-seronegative.

Here the CDR3 reads CASSDRGQETQYF. The CDR3, as DNA: TGTGCCAGCAGTGACCGGGGACAAGAGACCCAGTACTTC. V and J are TRBV2 and TRBJ2-5, with D maybe TRBD2 (5 bases). The CDR3 extends over 13 amino acids. With 3 bases removed from V and 2 bases from J, the gap between germline ends came to 7 bases. Germline assignment: CDR1 SNHLY and CDR2 FYNNEI.

V usage is TRBV7-3 and J usage is TRBJ1-4; the D gene is possibly TRBD1 (6 bases). Germline CDR1 SGHTA, CDR2 FQGTGA. This CDR3 region has 13 residues. Trimming shortened V by 7 bases and J by 5 bases, and 11 bases separated the two germline ends. CDR3 nucleotide sequence: TGTGCCAGCATCGGACAGAAAAATGAAAAACTGTTTTTT. Protein product: CASIGQKNEKLFF.

The gene calls are TRBV9 and TRBJ1-2; D gene uncertain. This CDR3 has 14 residues. Germline lookup yields CDR1 SGDLS and CDR2 YYNGEE. With 0 bases removed from V and 2 bases from J, the gap between germline ends came to 8 bases. The CDR3 region is CASSVDPGNYGYTF. The CDR3 DNA sequence: TGTGCCAGCAGCGTAGACCCGGGGAACTATGGCTACACCTTC.

This sequence joins TRBV7-9 and TRBJ1-1; D is ambiguous. The CDR3 runs 14 residues. The germline CDR1 and CDR2 sequences are SEHNR and FQNEAQ (reference sequence). V dropped 1 base and J dropped 0 bases, with 6 bases sitting between them. The chain's CDR3 is CASSLGALNTEAFF. The CDR3 coding sequence is TGTGCCAGCAGCTTAGGGGCCCTGAACACTGAAGCTTTCTTT.

This chain joins TRBV5-1 and TRBJ2-7, with D possibly TRBD2 on 6 matching bases. Germline V gene sequence: CDR1 SGHRS, CDR2 YFSETQ. V shed 4 bases and J shed 2 bases, with 16 bases lying between them. This CDR3 contains 15 residues. The DNA for the CDR3 is TGCGCCAGCAGCCCCAGGAGGGATTCGGCCTACGAGCAGTACTTC. It is translated as CASSPRRDSAYEQYF. Full variable domain (remainder filled in from reference TRBV5-1 and TRBJ2-7): KAGVTQTPRYLIKTRGQQVTLSCSPISGHRSVSWYQQTPGQGLQFLFEYFSETQRNKGNFPGRFSGRQFSNSRSEMNVSTLELGDSALYLCASSPRRDSAYEQYFGPGTRLTVT.

The chain is built from TRBV30 and TRBJ2-7; the D gene is possibly TRBD2 (5 bases). V lost 7 bases and J 6 bases, leaving 19 bases between the germline ends. This CDR3 comprises 13 residues. CDR1 and CDR2 (germline): GTSNPN, SVGIG (reference sequence). Written as DNA, the CDR3 is TGTGCCTTTGCCGGGATTTCTGCTGGCGAGCAGTACTTC. This codes for CAFAGISAGEQYF.

The J gene is TRBJ2-7, the V gene TRBV5-6; a weak D match, TRBD2 (5 bases). The CDR3 runs 16 residues. Trimming pared 5 bases from V and 3 bases from J, leaving 21 bases between. In germline, CDR1 is SGHDT, CDR2 YYEEEE. The CDR3 spells CASRFEGQMEIYEQYF. CDR3 coding DNA: TGTGCCAGCAGGTTTGAGGGCCAAATGGAAATCTACGAGCAGTACTTC.

The chain uses TRBV30 and TRBJ2-7; 8 positions agree with TRBD1. CDR1 is GTSNPN and CDR2 is SVGIG in the germline V gene (reference sequence). The CDR3 loop spans 13 amino acids. Trimming removed 4 bases from V and 1 base from J; junction bases left unmatched: 3. CDR3 residues: CAWNQGASYEQYF. DNA of the CDR3: TGTGCCTGGAACCAGGGGGCATCCTACGAGCAGTACTTC.

The genes are TRBV5-1 and TRBJ2-1; the match to TRBD2 covers 7 bases. V was pared by 6 bases and J by 7 bases, with 13 bases of the junction left unmatched. Germline V lookup: CDR1 SGHRS, CDR2 YFSETQ. The CDR3 spans 15 residues. The CDR3 here is CASKLWGIGRNEQFF. The CDR3, as DNA: TGCGCCAGCAAGCTATGGGGGATCGGGAGGAATGAGCAGTTCTTC.

CDR3 sequence reads: CASSRGGAEGYTF. In DNA form, the CDR3 reads TGTGCCAGCAGCCGGGGAGGCGCGGAGGGCTACACCTTC. The genes are TRBV11-2 and TRBJ1-2; D gene unclear. V was cut by 5 bases and J by 8 bases, with 15 bases left in between. Looked up from germline, CDR1 is SGHAT and CDR2 is FQNNGV. The CDR3 sequence is 13 residues long.

The V call is TRBV27, the J call TRBJ1-5; maybe TRBD1 (5 bases). The CDR3 sequence is 14 residues long. V was cut by 6 bases and J by 2 bases, with 11 bases left in between. Germline V CDR1 and CDR2: MNHEY, SMNVEV (reference sequence). The CDR3 region has the DNA TGTGCCAGCAGGCGGGGCTTGGGCAATCAGCCCCAGCATTTT. Translation: CASRRGLGNQPQHF.

The V and J genes are TRBV11-2 and TRBJ2-2; tentatively, D is TRBD1 (6 bases). V was clipped by 1 base and J by 7 bases, with 10 bases between them. The CDR3 is made up of 14 amino acids. CDR1 SGHAT and CDR2 FQNNGV come from the germline V gene. CDR3 protein: CASSLGTDDGELFF. CDR3 sequence (DNA): TGTGCCAGCAGCTTAGGGACAGACGACGGGGAGCTGTTTTTT.

The chain uses TRBV18 and TRBJ1-5, with a possible D match to TRBD1 (5 bases). This CDR3 comprises 16 residues. Germline CDR1 and CDR2: KGHSH and LQKENI. Trimming took 2 bases from V and 5 from J, leaving 16 bases between them. DNA of the CDR3: TGTGCCAGCTCACCAACGAAGGGGCAGAGCTATCAGCCCCAGCATTTT. Protein: CASSPTKGQSYQPQHF.

This chain links TRBV7-2 with TRBJ1-2; tentative D call: TRBD1 (6 bases). This CDR3 has 15 amino acids. CDR1 is SGHTA and CDR2 is FQGNSA in the germline V gene. The germline V and J ends were trimmed by 2 bases and 4 bases, with 14 bases remaining between them. CDR3 sequence (DNA): TGTGCCAGCAGCTTACAAGGGGGGGGCGGCTATGGCTACACCTTC. It is translated as CASSLQGGGGYGYTF.

The rearrangement joins TRBV4-1 to TRBJ2-7; no clear D gene. V was trimmed by 0 bases and J by 4 bases, leaving 13 bases between them. This CDR3 comprises 15 residues. Germline CDR1 and CDR2: MGHRA and YSYEKL. The CDR3 region is CASSQEEAPSYEQYF. For the CDR3, the DNA is TGCGCCAGCAGCCAAGAAGAGGCACCTTCGTACGAGCAGTACTTC.

The rearrangement links TRBV27 to TRBJ2-7, with 8 bases identical to TRBD1. V shed 2 bases and J 3 bases; nucleotides not matched to a gene: 3. This CDR3 is 14 amino acids long. Germline assignment: CDR1 MNHEY and CDR2 SMNVEV (reference sequence). The CDR3 nucleotides read TGTGCCAGCAGTTTAAACAGGGGGTTCTACGAGCAGTACTTC. Protein product: CASSLNRGFYEQYF.

V gene TRBV7-9 combines with J gene TRBJ2-7; D uncertain. V lost 2 bases and J lost 1, with 18 bases in between. Germline loops: CDR1 SEHNR, CDR2 FQNEAQ (reference sequence). The CDR3 has 17 residues. The CDR3 DNA reads as TGTGCCAGCAGCTTATTAGGCGTCCGGGTTCCGTCCTACGAGCAGTACTTC. Translating gives CASSLLGVRVPSYEQYF.